A single TCR beta chain is shown here with its context. The data originate from a study of blood T cell repertoires in COVID-19. Across the whole study: From the United States, Italy and Spain came samples of acute and convalescent COVID-19. Nucleic acid was either cDNA or gDNA, and it came from T cells, B-cell-depleted T cells, or PBMCs.

In the study's own analysis: Researchers report that nucleated cell counts were estimated from reference gene primer amplification. The assay was immunoSEQ multiplex PCR, and TCRdb's table has in-frame clones only and misses some. V, J and clone size derive from that table, while D and trimming were established from the DNA sequence. Of under 30,000 clones in the sample, more than 70% are singletons; the top ten hold about 3.4%. CDR1 SGHTA and CDR2 FQGNSA come from the germline V gene. The ends lost 10 bases at V and 8 bases at J; junction bases unmatched: 8. This CDR3 spans 13 amino acids. The chain is built from TRBV7-2 and TRBJ2-1; 10 bases are shared with TRBD1. What was sequenced was peripheral blood. This sequence originates from a human donor in a cohort sampled during active COVID-19. This chain's CDR3 is CATRTGGRYEQFF. In DNA form, the CDR3 reads TGTGCCACCCGGACAGGGGGAAGGTATGAGCAGTTCTTC.